The clone carrying this T cell receptor (beta chain) was seen a handful of times. Its antigen is not known. RNA extraction was followed by reverse transcription into cDNA, which acted as the sequencing template. TCRdb keeps only in-frame clones here, not all; method: immunoSEQ multiplex PCR. The sample carries approximately 66,000 clones, 55% to 65% recorded once. The data originate from a study of CD8+ T cells in alopecia areata. Study-level background: Among treated patients, oral tofacitinib was administered at 5 to 10 mg twice daily. Tofacitinib was given for 6 to 18 months, then stopped for 6 months. Points from the study as a whole: Compared with normal scalp, lesional scalp had higher clonality and more expanded CD8+ clones.

Sampling of alopecia areata patients yielded lesional scalp punch biopsies as well as peripheral blood. Germline CDR1 and CDR2: LGHNA and YSLEER. Trimming took 3 bases from V and 2 from J; bases not matched to a gene: 5. The CDR3 is 16 residues long. The chain has TRBV4-3 and TRBJ2-7; 12 nucleotides line up with TRBD2. This TCR came from a human donor with alopecia areata. The material was CD8+ T cells sorted from blood, obtained at week 0. In DNA form, the CDR3 reads TGCGCCAGCAGCCAGTCGACTAGCGGGAGAGCCTACGAGCAGTACTTC. It encodes CASSQSTSGRAYEQYF.